Presented here are 28 T cell receptor beta chains from one specimen sequenced in a study of response to subunit inactivated influenza vaccine. Using its own MiXCR run on the RT-PCR reads, TCRdb lists one record per CDR3 protein. Of more than 600,000 distinct CDR3 sequences listed, about a fifth are singletons. The sequencing here drew on PBMCs from blood, taken approximately 5 days after vaccination. These receptor sequences come from a man aged 45-65 years who received an inactivated influenza vaccine.

This clonotype has more than one count but fewer than ten. The V gene is TRBV2, the J gene TRBJ2-2; 15 positions match TRBD2. The germline V gene has CDR1 SNHLY and CDR2 FYNNEI. Trimming took 6 bases from V and 0 from J; bases not matched to a gene: 5. The CDR3 has 18 amino acids. The CDR3 coding sequence is TGTGCCAGCAGGACGGGACTAGCGGGGGGAACGAACACCGGGGAGCTGTTTTTT. It encodes CASRTGLAGGTNTGELFF.

This clonotype was seen a handful of times. The V and J genes are TRBV20-1 and TRBJ2-7; D is unresolved. V was trimmed by 0 bases and J by 5 bases, leaving 17 bases between them. The CDR3 spans 15 residues. CDR1 and CDR2 from the germline V gene are DFQATT and SNEGSKA (reference sequence). The CDR3 region is CSARDIRAPEHEQYF. The CDR3 region has the DNA TGCAGTGCTAGAGATATAAGGGCCCCTGAACACGAGCAGTACTTC.

The chain uses TRBV4-3 and TRBJ1-1; TRBD1 agrees at 8 bases. With 8 bases clipped from V and 4 bases from J, the junction kept 9 bases outside the gene matches. Per the germline V gene, CDR1 is LGHNA and CDR2 is YSLEER. The CDR3 loop spans 14 amino acids. The CDR3 loop is CASAPQQGVTEAFF. The CDR3, as DNA: TGCGCCAGCGCCCCCCAACAGGGGGTCACTGAAGCTTTCTTT.

The V and J genes are TRBV5-6 and TRBJ1-1; 9 bases align to TRBD1. The CDR3 has 16 amino acids. V lost 5 bases and J lost 5; bases outside the gene matches: 13. From germline, CDR1 is SGHDT and CDR2 YYEEEE. CDR3 coding DNA: TGTGCCAGCAGTTTATACGGACAGGGGTTAAGGACTGAAGCTTTCTTT. It translates to CASSLYGQGLRTEAFF.

The chain couples TRBV27 to TRBJ2-5; 8 nucleotides match TRBD1. Germline V lookup: CDR1 MNHEY, CDR2 SMNVEV (reference sequence). V shed 2 bases, J shed 4 bases, and the junction held 6 bases outside the gene matches. CDR3 length: 15 amino acids. The CDR3 region is CASSLATGARETQYF. The CDR3 DNA reads TGTGCCAGCAGTTTAGCGACAGGGGCTCGAGAGACCCAGTACTTC.

This clonotype was detected only a few times. The chain has TRBV6-1 and TRBJ1-5, with D perhaps TRBD1 (5 bases). V was clipped by 4 bases and J by 2 bases, with 12 bases between them. The CDR3 totals 15 residues. Per germline, CDR1 MNHNS and CDR2 SASEGT. The CDR3, as DNA: TGTGCCAGCAGTGGACGGGGCCATGGCAATCAGCCCCAGCATTTT. Protein: CASSGRGHGNQPQHF.

This sequence joins TRBV6-1 and TRBJ1-2; D perhaps matches TRBD1 (5 bases). Trimming removed 3 bases at V and 4 bases at J, with 9 bases between. CDR1 MNHNS and CDR2 SASEGT come from the germline V gene. The CDR3 runs 13 residues. CDR3 coding DNA: TGTGCCAGCAGTGAGAGGACATCCTATGGCTACACCTTC. Translated, it gives CASSERTSYGYTF.

The CDR3 loop reads CSATPGSAGELFF. CDR3 bases: TGCAGTGCTACCCCAGGGAGTGCCGGGGAGCTGTTTTTT. The gene calls are TRBV20-1 and TRBJ2-2; TRBD1 or TRBD2 may be the D gene (5 bases each). Germline V lookup: CDR1 DFQATT, CDR2 SNEGSKA (reference sequence). The V end lost 4 bases, the J end lost 6 bases, and 12 bases lay between the germline ends. The CDR3 extends over 13 amino acids.

This chain uses TRBV9 with TRBJ2-7; TRBD1 matches at 7 bases. Germline values: CDR1 SGDLS, CDR2 YYNGEE. The CDR3 loop spans 15 amino acids. With V trimmed by 3 bases and J by 1 base, 7 bases remained unmatched. The CDR3 region has the DNA TGTGCCAGCAGCGCCGGGACAGCTAATTCCTACGAGCAGTACTTC. Encoded protein: CASSAGTANSYEQYF.

This clonotype has just a few counts. This chain joins TRBV12-3 or TRBV12-4 and TRBJ2-7, with D hard to call. The CDR3 has 13 residues. Trimming removed 4 bases at V and 3 bases at J, with 10 bases between. In DNA form, the CDR3 reads TGTGCCAGCAGTTCTAACAGCTACTACGAGCAGTACTTC. As protein: CASSSNSYYEQYF.

The chain is built from TRBV12-3 or TRBV12-4 and TRBJ2-1, with a tentative D call TRBD1 (6 bases). V was pared by 2 bases and J by 5 bases, with 28 bases between. CDR3 length equals 20 residues. Here the CDR3 DNA reads TGTGCCAGCAGTTTACGGTCCAGGGGTGTGTTAGCTACTCTAAACAATGAGCAGTTCTTC. Translated: CASSLRSRGVLATLNNEQFF.

J is TRBJ2-4 and V is TRBV7-9, with 8 nucleotides matching TRBD1. CDR3 length: 15 residues. J was trimmed by 6 bases and V by 2 bases; bases with no gene match: 6. Germline lookup yields CDR1 SEHNR and CDR2 FQNEAQ (reference sequence). In DNA, the CDR3 is TGTGCCAGCAGCTTATCTGCACAGGGGGGAAACATTCAGTACTTC. This sequence encodes CASSLSAQGGNIQYF.

V and J are TRBV12-3 or TRBV12-4 and TRBJ2-7; 7 positions agree with TRBD2. After removal of 1 base from V and 6 bases from J, the junction contained 6 bases not matched to a gene. This CDR3 region has 14 residues. The CDR3 DNA follows: TGTGCCAGCAGTTTAGTCGGGACGGGGGGCGAGCAGTACTTC. Residues: CASSLVGTGGEQYF.

This clonotype has more than one count but fewer than ten. This chain connects TRBV4-3 to TRBJ2-2, with 9 bases fitting TRBD2. Germline loops: CDR1 LGHNA, CDR2 YSLEER. J lost 8 bases, V lost 4 bases, and 8 bases had no gene match. The CDR3 contains 15 residues. This CDR3 is CASSLSGTSLGELFF. For the CDR3, the DNA is TGCGCCAGCAGCCTATCCGGGACTAGCTTAGGGGAGCTGTTTTTT.

This clonotype was counted between two and nine times. The V gene is TRBV11-2, the J gene TRBJ2-5, with D possibly TRBD2 on 5 matching bases. The CDR3 length is 14 residues. The germline V and J ends were trimmed by 3 bases and 5 bases, with 13 bases remaining between them. CDR1 is SGHAT, CDR2 FQNNGV, per germline. CDR3 amino acids: CASSLDFSHETQYF. CDR3 DNA: TGTGCCAGCAGCTTGGACTTTTCTCACGAGACCCAGTACTTC. The full variable domain, in which reference TRBV11-2 and TRBJ2-5 provide the parts outside the CDR3, is EAGVAQSPRYKIIEKRQSVAFWCNPISGHATLYWYQQILGQGPKLLIQFQNNGVVDDSQLPKDRFSAERLKGVDSTLKIQPAKLEDSAVYLCASSLDFSHETQYFGPGTRLLVL.

The chain employs TRBV12-3 or TRBV12-4 and TRBJ2-1; D may be TRBD1 or TRBD2 (7 bases each). The CDR3 is 15 residues long. Trimming stripped 5 bases from V and 4 bases from J, with 15 bases between. The CDR3 reads CASSGSGDRYNEQFF. CDR3 in DNA: TGTGCCAGCAGTGGGAGCGGGGACAGATACAATGAGCAGTTCTTC.

The sample holds many counts of this clonotype. This CDR3 reads CASSLVKWDEQYF. CDR3 in DNA: TGTGCCAGCAGTCTCGTGAAGTGGGACGAGCAGTACTTC. The gene calls are TRBV6-2 or TRBV6-3 and TRBJ2-7; D ambiguous. Germline values: CDR1 MNHEY, CDR2 SVGEGT. V was cut by 5 bases and J by 5 bases, with 13 bases left in between. The CDR3 is made up of 13 amino acids.

This sequence joins TRBV7-2 and TRBJ2-7, with 11 bases that match TRBD1. CDR3 length: 15 amino acids. CDR1 is SGHTA and CDR2 is FQGNSA in the germline V gene. V trimming: 3 bases; J trimming: 4 bases; junction bases outside the gene matches: 5. CDR3 sequence (DNA): TGTGCCAGCAGCTTTGGACAGGGGGCTTGGTACGAGCAGTACTTC. This gives the protein CASSFGQGAWYEQYF.

This clonotype was detected many times. The V and J genes are TRBV29-1 and TRBJ2-1, with 8 bases that match TRBD2. V was clipped by 1 base and J by 5 bases; unmatched bases: 7. The germline V gene has CDR1 SQVTM and CDR2 ANQGSEA. This CDR3 is built from 15 residues. For the CDR3, the DNA is TGCAGCGTTGAAGCTCGACTAGCGTACGACAATGAGCAGTTCTTC. This codes for CSVEARLAYDNEQFF.

The rearrangement joins TRBV30 to TRBJ1-2; D uncertain. The CDR3 length is 15 residues. Per germline, CDR1 GTSNPN and CDR2 SVGIG (reference sequence). Trimming left V 3 bases short and J 1 base short, with 15 bases between. The CDR3 here is CAWRLKAGSNYGYTF. The CDR3 DNA reads as TGTGCCTGGAGACTAAAGGCGGGCAGTAACTATGGCTACACCTTC.

This clonotype was observed a handful of times. The V and J genes are TRBV6-2 or TRBV6-3 and TRBJ2-3; D gene unclear. The germline V and J ends were trimmed by 1 base and 3 bases, with 23 bases remaining between them. Germline loops: CDR1 MNHEY, CDR2 SVGEGT. This CDR3 is 19 amino acids long. The CDR3 DNA reads TGTGCCAGCAGTTACTTCCCGATTGAGATGCCCCAAGGAACAGATACGCAGTATTTT. It yields the protein CASSYFPIEMPQGTDTQYF.

The CDR3 protein is CASSSRRDRGHEQYF. Written as DNA, the CDR3 is TGTGCCAGCAGTTCACGCCGGGACAGGGGTCACGAGCAGTACTTC. The chain uses TRBV6-5 and TRBJ2-7; the match to TRBD1 covers 10 bases. This CDR3 has 15 amino acids. V shed 4 bases and J 5 bases; nucleotides not matched to a gene: 8. CDR1 is MNHEY and CDR2 is SVGAGI in the germline V gene.

This chain uses TRBV7-2 with TRBJ1-3, with D possibly being TRBD1 (5 bases). From germline, CDR1 is SGHTA and CDR2 FQGNSA. The CDR3 is made up of 15 amino acids. V lost 2 bases, J lost 4 bases, and 12 bases lay in between. CDR3 sequence: CASSLLGAGGNTIYF. The CDR3 nucleotides read TGTGCCAGCAGCTTATTAGGGGCTGGGGGAAACACCATATATTTT.

In nucleotides, the CDR3 is TGCGCCAGCAGCCAAGATGCGGGGTTAGGTGGCTACACCTTC. It specifies CASSQDAGLGGYTF. J is TRBJ1-2 and V is TRBV4-3; no definite D call. Looked up from germline, CDR1 is LGHNA and CDR2 is YSLEER. CDR3 size: 14 residues. With 0 bases removed from V and 7 bases from J, the gap between germline ends came to 12 bases.

V and J are TRBV27 and TRBJ2-7; 9 nucleotides match TRBD1. The germline CDR1 and CDR2 sequences are MNHEY and SMNVEV (reference sequence). The V gene end was trimmed by 6 bases and the J gene end by 3 bases; junction bases not matched to a gene: 12. CDR3 size: 16 residues. CDR3 amino acids: CASRSSGTGSLYEQYF. The CDR3 region has the DNA TGTGCCAGCAGATCCTCCGGGACAGGGAGCCTCTACGAGCAGTACTTC.

V gene TRBV3-1 combines with J gene TRBJ2-1, with 12 bases fitting TRBD2. Trimming took 2 bases from V and 0 from J; bases not matched to a gene: 8. Germline V lookup: CDR1 LGHDT, CDR2 YNNKEL (reference sequence). This CDR3 has 19 amino acids. The chain's CDR3 is CASSQSKPSGRGSYNEQFF. As DNA, the CDR3 is TGTGCCAGCAGCCAATCAAAGCCTAGCGGGAGGGGCTCCTACAATGAGCAGTTCTTC.

The chain recombines TRBV18 with TRBJ1-5; D gene uncertain. Between the trimmed V and J ends, which lost 3 bases and 5 bases, there was a span of 8 bases. The CDR3 length is 13 residues. Per germline, CDR1 KGHSH and CDR2 LQKENI. The CDR3 DNA reads TGTGCCAGCTCACCTGGGTATGATCAGCCCCAGCATTTT. It is translated as CASSPGYDQPQHF.

The chain uses TRBV7-8 and TRBJ2-7; TRBD1 is a possible D gene (5 bases). CDR3 size: 13 residues. Germline CDR1 is SGHVS and CDR2 is FQNEAQ. V was cut by 5 bases and J by 5 bases, with 13 bases left in between. The CDR3, as DNA: TGTGCCAGCAGCATCCCTCAGGGTCACGAGCAGTACTTC. Residues: CASSIPQGHEQYF.